This entry is about one T cell receptor beta chain. The sample is drawn from a study of blood T cells in healthy people across ages. On the study more broadly: Capture by template switching was about one barcoded beta molecule per two T cells.

The authors ran a second PCR of roughly 6 to 12 cycles using a sample-barcoded 5' primer and a J-beta primer mix. A template-switch adaptor with 12 random nucleotides tagged each cDNA molecule. TCRdb reprocessed the 5' RACE reads with MiXCR, giving one entry per CDR3 protein. Among 1.5 million to 2 million distinct CDR3 sequences listed, less than 50% were seen once. Germline CDR1 is DFQATT and CDR2 is SNEGSKA (reference sequence). The CDR3 is made up of 14 amino acids. Between the trimmed V and J ends, which lost 3 bases and 3 bases, there was a span of 12 bases. The chain employs TRBV20-1 and TRBJ2-4; D is unclear. This receptor was identified in a woman aged 40 to 55 in good health. Sequenced input: blood. CDR3 sequence reads: CSARSFGLKNIQYF. CDR3 coding DNA: TGCAGTGCTAGGTCATTTGGCCTCAAAAACATTCAGTACTTC.